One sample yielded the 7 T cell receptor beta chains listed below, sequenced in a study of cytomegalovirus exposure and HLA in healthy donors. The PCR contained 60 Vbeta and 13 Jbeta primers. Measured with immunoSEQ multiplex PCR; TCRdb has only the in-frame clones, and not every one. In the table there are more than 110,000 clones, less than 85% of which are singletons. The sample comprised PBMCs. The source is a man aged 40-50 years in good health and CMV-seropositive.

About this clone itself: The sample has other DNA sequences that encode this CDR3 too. CDR3 region: CSVSTGVTEAFF. The CDR3 coding sequence is TGCAGCGTTTCGACAGGGGTCACTGAAGCTTTCTTT. This sequence joins TRBV29-1 and TRBJ1-1; 8 bases fit TRBD1. Looked up from germline, CDR1 is SQVTM and CDR2 is ANQGSEA. Trimming at V came to 5 bases and at J to 4 bases, leaving 3 bases not matched to a gene. The CDR3 runs to 12 residues.

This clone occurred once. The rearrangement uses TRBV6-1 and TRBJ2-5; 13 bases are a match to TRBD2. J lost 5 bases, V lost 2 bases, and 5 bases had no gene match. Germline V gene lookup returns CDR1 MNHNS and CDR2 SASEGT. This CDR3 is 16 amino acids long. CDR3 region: CASSETSGGAGETQYF. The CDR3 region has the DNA TGTGCCAGCAGTGAAACTAGCGGGGGGGCTGGGGAGACCCAGTACTTC.

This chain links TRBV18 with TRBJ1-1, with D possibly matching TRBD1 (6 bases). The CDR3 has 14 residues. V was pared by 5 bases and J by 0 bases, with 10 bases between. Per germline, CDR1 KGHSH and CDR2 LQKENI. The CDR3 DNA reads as TGTGCCAGCTCAAACAGGGCTGTGAACACTGAAGCTTTCTTT. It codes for CASSNRAVNTEAFF.

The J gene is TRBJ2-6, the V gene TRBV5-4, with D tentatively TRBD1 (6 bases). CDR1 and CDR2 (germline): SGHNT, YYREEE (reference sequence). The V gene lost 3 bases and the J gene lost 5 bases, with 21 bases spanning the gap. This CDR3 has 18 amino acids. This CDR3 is CASSSGTFPSGRANVLTF. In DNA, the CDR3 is TGTGCCAGCAGCTCCGGGACATTCCCCTCTGGCCGGGCCAACGTCCTGACTTTC.

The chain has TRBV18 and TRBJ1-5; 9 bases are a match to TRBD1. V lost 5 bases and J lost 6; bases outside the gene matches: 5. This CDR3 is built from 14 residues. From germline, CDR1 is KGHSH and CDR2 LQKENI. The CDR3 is CASSEQGASQPQHF. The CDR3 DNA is TGTGCCAGCTCAGAACAGGGGGCTTCTCAGCCCCAGCATTTT.

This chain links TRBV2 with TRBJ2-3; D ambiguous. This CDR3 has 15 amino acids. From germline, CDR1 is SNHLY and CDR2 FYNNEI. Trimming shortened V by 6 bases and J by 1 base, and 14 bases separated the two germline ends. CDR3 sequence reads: CASSRGGRGTDTQYF. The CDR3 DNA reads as TGTGCCAGCAGCCGAGGTGGTCGGGGCACAGATACGCAGTATTTT. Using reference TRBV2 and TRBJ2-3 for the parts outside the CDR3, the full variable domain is EPEVTQTPSHQVTQMGQEVILRCVPISNHLYFYWYRQILGQKVEFLVSFYNNEISEKSEIFDDQFSVERPDGSNFTLKIRSTKLEDSAMYFCASSRGGRGTDTQYFGPGTRLTVL.

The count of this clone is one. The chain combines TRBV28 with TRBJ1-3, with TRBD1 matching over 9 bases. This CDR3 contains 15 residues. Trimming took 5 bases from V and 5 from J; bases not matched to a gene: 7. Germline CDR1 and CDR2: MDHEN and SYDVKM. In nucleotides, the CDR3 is TGTGCCAGCAGTAGACCGGGACAGGGACGAAACACCATATATTTT. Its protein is CASSRPGQGRNTIYF. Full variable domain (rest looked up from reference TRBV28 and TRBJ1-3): DVKVTQSSRYLVKRTGEKVFLECVQDMDHENMFWYRQDPGLGLRLIYFSYDVKMKEKGDIPEGYSVSREKKERFSLILESASTNQTSMYLCASSRPGQGRNTIYFGEGSWLTVV.